A selection of T cell receptor beta chains follows, all from one sample in a study of cytomegalovirus exposure and HLA in healthy donors. The data were produced by immunoSEQ multiplex PCR, yet TCRdb's version contains in-frame clones alone and is incomplete. The data contain fewer than 400,000 clones, approximately 90% of them singletons. The sample comprised PBMCs. The receptor source for this set is a woman under 30 in good health and CMV-seronegative. CDR3s include the opening cysteine and the closing phenylalanine or tryptophan. A D gene is named only where the DNA matches it firmly. For some rows the clone size is stated as once, few or many, or as a class when expanded; others skip it.

clone_size	d_call	v_call	j_call	cdr3_nt	cdr3_aa
-	-	TRBV7-9	TRBJ1-5	TGTGCCAGCAGCGGCGGGGGGAATCAGCCCCAGCATTTT	CASSGGGNQPQHF
-	TRBD2	TRBV6-5	TRBJ2-3	TGTGCCAGCAGTAAGGGGACTAGCGGGAGTGATACGCAGTATTTT	CASSKGTSGSDTQYF
once	TRBD2	TRBV4-2	TRBJ2-1	TGTGCCAGCAGCCAAGAGAGCGGGAGCGGGGGTGAGCAGTTCTTC	CASSQESGSGGEQFF
-	TRBD1	TRBV9	TRBJ2-1	TGTGCCAGCAGCGAGGGACAGGGAGTTGGCGATGAGCAGTTCTTC	CASSEGQGVGDEQFF
-	-	TRBV28	TRBJ2-7	TGTGCCAGCAGTTTGTTCCTTTCCTACGAGCAGTACTTC	CASSLFLSYEQYF
-	TRBD1	TRBV7-6	TRBJ2-1	TGTGCCAGCAGCCCCCGACAGGGGTTCGATGAGCAGTTCTTC	CASSPRQGFDEQFF
once	-	TRBV18	TRBJ2-1	TGTGCCAGCTCCCTCATGGGGGGGCCCATGACCTACAATGAGCAGTTCTTC	CASSLMGGPMTYNEQFF
-	-	TRBV6-5	TRBJ1-1	TGTGCCAGCAGTCCCACAGGGAGCGGTTGGACTGAAGCTTTCTTT	CASSPTGSGWTEAFF
-	-	TRBV29-1	TRBJ1-1	TGCAGCGTGCGCAACCGGGACACTGAAGCTTTCTTT	CSVRNRDTEAFF
-	-	TRBV4-3	TRBJ1-5	TGCGCCAGCAGCCCCGAGTCCAATCAGCCCCAGCATTTT	CASSPESNQPQHF
-	-	TRBV7-8	TRBJ2-7	TGTGCCAGCAGCTTAGCTCCGGACAATCTCGAGCAGTACTTC	CASSLAPDNLEQYF
-	-	TRBV2	TRBJ2-3	TGTGCCAGCAGTGACGGGGTTAGCGACACAGATACGCAGTATTTT	CASSDGVSDTDTQYF
-	TRBD1	TRBV9	TRBJ1-4	TGTGCCAGCAGCGTGACAGGGACGGGTGAAAAACTGTTTTTT	CASSVTGTGEKLFF
-	TRBD1	TRBV27	TRBJ1-1	TGTGCCAGCAGTTTAAATATCTGGACAGGAGCCTATGAAGCTTTCTTT	CASSLNIWTGAYEAFF
once	TRBD1	TRBV20-1	TRBJ1-1	TGCAGTGCTATTCAGGGGGCGAGTGCTTTCTTT	CSAIQGASAFF
-	TRBD1	TRBV7-7	TRBJ1-3	TGTGCCAGCAGCCCGGACAGGGATGGAAACACCATATATTTT	CASSPDRDGNTIYF
-	TRBD2	TRBV28	TRBJ2-5	TGTGCCAGCAGTTCCCACTCTAGCGGGAGAGAGACCCAGTACTTC	CASSSHSSGRETQYF
-	TRBD1	TRBV9	TRBJ1-4	TGTGCCAGCAGCGCGACAGGGCAAAATGAAAAACTGTTTTTT	CASSATGQNEKLFF